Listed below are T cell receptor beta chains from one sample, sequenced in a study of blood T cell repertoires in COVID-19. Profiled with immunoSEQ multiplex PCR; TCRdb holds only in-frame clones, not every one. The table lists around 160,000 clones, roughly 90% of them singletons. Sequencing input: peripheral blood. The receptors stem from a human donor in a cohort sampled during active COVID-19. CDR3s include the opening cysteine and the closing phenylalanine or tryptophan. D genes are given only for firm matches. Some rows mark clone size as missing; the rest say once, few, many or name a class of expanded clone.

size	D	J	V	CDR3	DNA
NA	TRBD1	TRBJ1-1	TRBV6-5	CASSLTGFLDTEAFF	TGTGCCAGCAGTTTGACAGGGTTTTTGGACACTGAAGCTTTCTTT
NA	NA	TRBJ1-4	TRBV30	CAWSTGDEKLFF	TGTGCCTGGAGTACCGGGGATGAAAAACTGTTTTTT
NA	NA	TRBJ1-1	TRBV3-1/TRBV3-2	CASSQSGRMNTEAFF	TGTGCCAGCAGCCAATCGGGGAGGATGAACACTGAAGCTTTCTTT
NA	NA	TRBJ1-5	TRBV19	CASSIMADSNQPQHF	TGTGCCAGTAGTATTATGGCGGATAGCAATCAGCCCCAGCATTTT
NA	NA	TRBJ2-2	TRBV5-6	CASSLRPGKTGELFF	TGTGCCAGCAGCTTGCGGCCAGGGAAGACCGGGGAGCTGTTTTTT
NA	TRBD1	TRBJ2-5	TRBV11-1	CASSRDRVGETQYF	TGTGCCAGCAGCAGAGACAGGGTAGGGGAGACCCAGTACTTC
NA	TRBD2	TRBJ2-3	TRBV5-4	CASSLWLAGGRDTDTQYF	TGTGCCAGCAGCTTATGGCTAGCGGGGGGGCGAGACACAGATACGCAGTATTTT
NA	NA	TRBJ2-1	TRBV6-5	CASSFGQGTHNEQFF	TGTGCCAGCAGTTTTGGGCAGGGTACCCACAATGAGCAGTTCTTC
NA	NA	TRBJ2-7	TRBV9	CASSVEGADFSYEQYF	TGTGCCAGCAGCGTAGAAGGGGCAGACTTCTCCTACGAGCAGTACTTC
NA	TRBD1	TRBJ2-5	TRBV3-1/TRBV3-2	CASSRTGETQYF	TGTGCCAGCAGTCGGACAGGAGAGACCCAGTACTTC
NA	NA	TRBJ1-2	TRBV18	CASSAIPGADGYTF	TGTGCCAGCTCGGCAATTCCAGGGGCCGATGGCTACACCTTC
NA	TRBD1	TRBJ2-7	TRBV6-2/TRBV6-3	CASRPGQGLLFEQYF	TGTGCCAGCAGACCTGGACAGGGTTTATTGTTCGAGCAGTACTTC
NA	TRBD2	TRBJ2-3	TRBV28	CASTRGDTDTQYF	TGTGCCAGCACCCGGGGGGACACAGATACGCAGTATTTT
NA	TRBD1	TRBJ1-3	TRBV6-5	CASGTGTGVSNTIYF	TGTGCCAGCGGCACCGGGACAGGGGTCAGCAACACCATATATTTT
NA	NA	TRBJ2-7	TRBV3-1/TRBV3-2	CASSQTGSGYEQYF	TGTGCCAGCAGCCAGACGGGTTCGGGCTACGAGCAGTACTTC
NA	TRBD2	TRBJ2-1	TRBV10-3	CAIRDSGGLYNEQFF	TGTGCCATCAGGGATAGCGGGGGCCTGTACAATGAGCAGTTCTTC
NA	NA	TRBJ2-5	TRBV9	CASSVGGGQETQYF	TGTGCCAGCAGCGTAGGAGGGGGCCAAGAGACCCAGTACTTC
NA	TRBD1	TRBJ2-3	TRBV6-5	CATQPLTGGWVTQYF	TGTGCCACCCAGCCGTTGACAGGGGGATGGGTTACGCAGTATTTT
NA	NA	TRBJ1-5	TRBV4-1	CASSQGGGTQPQHF	TGCGCCAGCAGCCAGGGGGGAGGAACTCAGCCCCAGCATTTT
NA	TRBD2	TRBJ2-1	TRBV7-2	CASSLDQWTSSEQFF	TGTGCCAGCAGCTTAGACCAGTGGACTAGTAGTGAGCAGTTCTTC
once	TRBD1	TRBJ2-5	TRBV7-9	CASSFGQGDIETQYF	TGTGCCAGCAGCTTCGGACAGGGGGACATAGAGACCCAGTACTTC
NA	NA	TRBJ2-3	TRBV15	CATARGVSTDTQYF	TGTGCCACCGCTCGCGGGGTGAGCACAGATACGCAGTATTTT
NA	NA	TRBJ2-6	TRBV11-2	CASSFGTPSSGANVLTF	TGTGCCAGCAGCTTCGGGACACCATCCTCTGGGGCCAACGTCCTGACTTTC
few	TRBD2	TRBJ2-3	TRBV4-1	CASSQGGGASGSTDTQYF	TGCGCCAGCAGCCAAGGTGGCGGGGCTAGCGGTAGCACAGATACGCAGTATTTT
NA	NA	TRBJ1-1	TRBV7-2	CASSHGGNTEAFF	TGTGCCAGCAGCCATGGAGGGAACACTGAAGCTTTCTTT
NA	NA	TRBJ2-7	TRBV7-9	CASSPEGTTEQYF	TGTGCCAGCAGCCCGGAGGGGACCACCGAGCAGTACTTC
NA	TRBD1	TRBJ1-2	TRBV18	CASSPPGQGGGGYTF	TGTGCCAGCTCACCCCCGGGACAGGGGGGAGGTGGCTACACCTTC
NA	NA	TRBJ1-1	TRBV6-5	CASSYKVPQMNTEAFF	TGTGCCAGCAGTTACAAAGTGCCCCAGATGAACACTGAAGCTTTCTTT
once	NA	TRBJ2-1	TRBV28	CASVVGGGSYNEQFF	TGTGCCAGCGTAGTCGGGGGAGGATCCTACAATGAGCAGTTCTTC
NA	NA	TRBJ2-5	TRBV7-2	CASSRQETQYF	TGTGCCAGCAGCCGTCAAGAGACCCAGTACTTC
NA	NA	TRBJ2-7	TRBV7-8	CASSLRDSPYEQYF	TGTGCCAGCAGCTTGCGGGACTCCCCCTACGAGCAGTACTTC
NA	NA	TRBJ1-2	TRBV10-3	CAISEWTELRKDGYTF	TGTGCCATCAGTGAGTGGACTGAGCTACGAAAAGATGGCTACACCTTC
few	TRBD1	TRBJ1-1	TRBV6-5	CASRRTGSAFF	TGTGCCAGCAGAAGGACAGGGTCTGCTTTCTTT
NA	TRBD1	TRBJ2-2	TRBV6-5	CASRSGQTTGELFF	TGTGCCAGCAGGTCGGGACAGACCACCGGGGAGCTGTTTTTT
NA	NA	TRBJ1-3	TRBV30	CAWSVQGNSGNTIYF	TGTGCCTGGAGTGTACAGGGAAACTCTGGAAACACCATATATTTT
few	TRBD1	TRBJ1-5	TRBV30	CALSPDRGSQPQHF	TGTGCCTTATCCCCGGACAGGGGGTCTCAGCCCCAGCATTTT
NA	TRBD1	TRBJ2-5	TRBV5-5	CASSPGEQGAGLETQYF	TGTGCCAGCAGCCCCGGAGAACAGGGGGCAGGCCTGGAGACCCAGTACTTC
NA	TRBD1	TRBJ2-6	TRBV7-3	CASRAGTGSSGANVLTF	TGTGCCAGCAGAGCCGGGACAGGCTCCTCTGGGGCCAACGTCCTGACTTTC
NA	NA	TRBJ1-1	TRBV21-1	CASSKGGTKGMNTEAFF	TGTGCCAGCAGCAAAGGGGGGACAAAAGGGATGAACACTGAAGCTTTCTTT
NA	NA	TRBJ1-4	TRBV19	CASSLAGTATNEKLFF	TGTGCCAGTAGTCTCGCGGGGACGGCAACTAATGAAAAACTGTTTTTT
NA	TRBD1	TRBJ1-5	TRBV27	CASSLTGGYSNQPQHF	TGTGCCAGCAGTTTAACAGGGGGGTATAGCAATCAGCCCCAGCATTTT
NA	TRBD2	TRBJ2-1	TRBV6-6	CASNLAGEYNEQFF	TGTGCCAGCAACCTAGCGGGAGAATACAATGAGCAGTTCTTC
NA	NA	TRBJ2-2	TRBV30	CAWMRGPNTGELFF	TGTGCCTGGATGCGGGGACCGAACACCGGGGAGCTGTTTTTT
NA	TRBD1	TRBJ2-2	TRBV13	CASRRQGAGTGELFF	TGTGCCAGCAGGCGACAGGGGGCAGGCACCGGGGAGCTGTTTTTT